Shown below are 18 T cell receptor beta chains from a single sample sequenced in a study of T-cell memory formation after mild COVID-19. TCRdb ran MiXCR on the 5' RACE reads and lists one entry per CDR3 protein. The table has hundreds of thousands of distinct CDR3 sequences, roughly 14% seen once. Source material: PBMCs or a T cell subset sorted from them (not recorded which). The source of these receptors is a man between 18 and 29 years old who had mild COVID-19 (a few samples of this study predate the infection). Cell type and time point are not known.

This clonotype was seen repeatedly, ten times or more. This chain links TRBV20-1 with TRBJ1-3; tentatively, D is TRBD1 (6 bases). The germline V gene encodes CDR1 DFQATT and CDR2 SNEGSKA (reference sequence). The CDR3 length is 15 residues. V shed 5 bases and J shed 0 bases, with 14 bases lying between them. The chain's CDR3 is CSAGRQALSGNTIYF. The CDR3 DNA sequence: TGCAGTGCTGGAAGACAGGCCCTCTCTGGAAACACCATATATTTT.

CDR3 in DNA: TGCAGTGCCCCAGGGTTAGCTAACTATGGCTACACCTTC. It codes for CSAPGLANYGYTF. The chain recombines TRBV20-1 with TRBJ1-2; D may be TRBD1 (5 bases). V gave up 6 bases and J gave up 0 bases, with 11 bases separating them. The CDR3 has 13 amino acids. Per germline, CDR1 DFQATT and CDR2 SNEGSKA (reference sequence).

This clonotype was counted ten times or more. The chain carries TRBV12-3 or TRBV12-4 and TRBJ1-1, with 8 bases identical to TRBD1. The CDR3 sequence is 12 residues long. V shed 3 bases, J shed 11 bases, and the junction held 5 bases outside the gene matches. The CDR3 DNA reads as TGTGCCAGCAGTTTGGACAGGGTGATGGCTTTCTTT. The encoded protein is CASSLDRVMAFF.

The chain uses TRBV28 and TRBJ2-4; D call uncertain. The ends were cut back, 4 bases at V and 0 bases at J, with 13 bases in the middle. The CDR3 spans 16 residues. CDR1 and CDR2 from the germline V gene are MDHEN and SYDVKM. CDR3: CASSYKTFPAKNIQYF. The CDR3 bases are TGTGCCAGCAGTTATAAGACATTCCCAGCCAAAAACATTCAGTACTTC.

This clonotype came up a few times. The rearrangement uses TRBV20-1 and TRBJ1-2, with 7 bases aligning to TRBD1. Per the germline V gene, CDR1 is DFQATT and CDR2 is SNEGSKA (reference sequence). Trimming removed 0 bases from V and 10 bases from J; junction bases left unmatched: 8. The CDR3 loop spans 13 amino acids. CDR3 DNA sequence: TGCAGTGCTAGAGATACAGGGGAATCGGTCTACACCTTC. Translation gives CSARDTGESVYTF.

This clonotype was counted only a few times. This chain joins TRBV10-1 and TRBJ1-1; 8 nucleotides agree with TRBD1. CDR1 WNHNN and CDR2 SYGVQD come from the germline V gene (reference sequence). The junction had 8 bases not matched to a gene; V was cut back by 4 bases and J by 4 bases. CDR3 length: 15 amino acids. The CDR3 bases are TGCGCCAGCAGTGGGACAGGGAAGGGGATCACTGAAGCTTTCTTT. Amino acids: CASSGTGKGITEAFF.

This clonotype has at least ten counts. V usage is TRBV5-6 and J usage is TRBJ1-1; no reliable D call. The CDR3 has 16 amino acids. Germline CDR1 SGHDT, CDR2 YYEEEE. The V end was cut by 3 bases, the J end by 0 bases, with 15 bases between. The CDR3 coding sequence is TGTGCCAGCAGCTCCCTCGGGTGGGCCGTGAACACTGAAGCTTTCTTT. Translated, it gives CASSSLGWAVNTEAFF.

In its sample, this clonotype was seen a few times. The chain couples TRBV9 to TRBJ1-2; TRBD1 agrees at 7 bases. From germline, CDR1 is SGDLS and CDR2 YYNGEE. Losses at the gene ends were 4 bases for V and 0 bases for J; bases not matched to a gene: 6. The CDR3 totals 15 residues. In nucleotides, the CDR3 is TGTGCCAGCAGCATCCGACAGGGAGCTAACTATGGCTACACCTTC. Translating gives CASSIRQGANYGYTF.

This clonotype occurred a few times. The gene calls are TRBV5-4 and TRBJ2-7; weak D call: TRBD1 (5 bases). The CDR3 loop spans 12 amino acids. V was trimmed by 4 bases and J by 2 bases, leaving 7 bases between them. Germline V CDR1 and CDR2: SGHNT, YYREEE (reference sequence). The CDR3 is CASSMDTYEQYF. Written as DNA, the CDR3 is TGTGCCAGCAGCATGGACACCTACGAGCAGTACTTC.

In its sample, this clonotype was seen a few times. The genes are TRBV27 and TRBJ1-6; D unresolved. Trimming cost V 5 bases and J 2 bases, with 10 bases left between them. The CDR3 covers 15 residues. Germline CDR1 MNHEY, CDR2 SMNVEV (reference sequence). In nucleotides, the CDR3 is TGTGCCAGCAGTGCCGGGAGCACCTATAATTCACCCCTCCACTTT. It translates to CASSAGSTYNSPLHF.

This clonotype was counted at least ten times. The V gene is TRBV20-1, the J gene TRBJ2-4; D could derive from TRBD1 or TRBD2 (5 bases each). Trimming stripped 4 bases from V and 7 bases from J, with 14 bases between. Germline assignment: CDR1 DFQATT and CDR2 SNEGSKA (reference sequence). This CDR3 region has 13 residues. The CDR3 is CSATVPGTNIQYF. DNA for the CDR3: TGCAGTGCTACCGTCCCGGGGACGAACATTCAGTACTTC.

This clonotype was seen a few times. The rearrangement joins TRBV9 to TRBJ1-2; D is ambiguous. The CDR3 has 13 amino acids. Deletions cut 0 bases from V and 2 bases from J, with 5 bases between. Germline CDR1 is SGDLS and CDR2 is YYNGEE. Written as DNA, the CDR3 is TGTGCCAGCAGCGTAGGCAGGAACTATGGCTACACCTTC. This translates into CASSVGRNYGYTF.

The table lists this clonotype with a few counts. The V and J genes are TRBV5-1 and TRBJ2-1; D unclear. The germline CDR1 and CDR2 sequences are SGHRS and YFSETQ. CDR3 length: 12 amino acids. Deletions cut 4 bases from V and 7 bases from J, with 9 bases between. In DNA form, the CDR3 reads TGCGCCAGCAGCCGCCCCCCTAATGAGCAGTTCTTC. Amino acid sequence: CASSRPPNEQFF.

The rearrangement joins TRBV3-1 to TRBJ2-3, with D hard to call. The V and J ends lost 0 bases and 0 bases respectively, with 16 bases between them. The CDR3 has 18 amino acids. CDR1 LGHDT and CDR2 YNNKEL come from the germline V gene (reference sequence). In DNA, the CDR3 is TGTGCCAGCAGCCAAGATTGGACGTCTCACCCTAGCACAGATACGCAGTATTTT. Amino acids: CASSQDWTSHPSTDTQYF.

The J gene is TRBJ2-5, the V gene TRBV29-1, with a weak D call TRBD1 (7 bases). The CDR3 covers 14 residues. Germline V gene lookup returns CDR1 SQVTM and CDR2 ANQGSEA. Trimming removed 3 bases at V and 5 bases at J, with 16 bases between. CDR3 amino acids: CSVEWRGRGETQYF. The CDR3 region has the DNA TGCAGCGTTGAGTGGAGGGGGCGCGGGGAGACCCAGTACTTC.

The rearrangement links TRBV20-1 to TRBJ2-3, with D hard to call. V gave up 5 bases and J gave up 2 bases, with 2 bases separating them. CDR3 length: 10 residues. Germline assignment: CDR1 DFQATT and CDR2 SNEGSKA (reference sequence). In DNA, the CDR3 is TGCAGTGCTCACACAGATACGCAGTATTTT. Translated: CSAHTDTQYF.

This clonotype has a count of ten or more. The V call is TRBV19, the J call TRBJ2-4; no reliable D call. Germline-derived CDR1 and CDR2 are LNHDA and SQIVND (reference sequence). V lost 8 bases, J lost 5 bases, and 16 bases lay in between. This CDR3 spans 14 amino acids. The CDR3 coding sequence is TGTGCCAGTCGTAGCCGTTTGAAGGAAAACATTCAGTACTTC. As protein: CASRSRLKENIQYF.

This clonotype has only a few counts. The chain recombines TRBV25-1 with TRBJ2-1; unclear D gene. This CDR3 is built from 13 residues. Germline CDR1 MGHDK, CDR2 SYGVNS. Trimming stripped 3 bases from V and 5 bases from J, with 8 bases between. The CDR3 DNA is TGTGCCAGCAGTGAGCGAAGGGACAATGAGCAGTTCTTC. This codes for CASSERRDNEQFF.